The 15 T cell receptor beta chains given below trace back to one sample, sequenced in a study of blood T cell repertoires in COVID-19. The protocol was immunoSEQ multiplex PCR, while the TCRdb copy is restricted to in-frame clones and leaves out a portion. The top ten hold 2% to 2.5% of the sample, which has roughly 410,000 clones, around 87% seen once. The source material was peripheral blood. All receptors derive from a woman aged 60 to 75 with COVID-19, enrolled during active disease.

This clone appeared once. The rearrangement joins TRBV28 to TRBJ2-5, with 9 bases fitting TRBD1. The CDR3 runs to 14 residues. J gave up 3 bases and V 5 bases, and 4 bases lay outside the gene matches. Germline CDR1 is MDHEN and CDR2 is SYDVKM. CDR3 sequence (DNA): TGTGCCAGCAGTGGGACAGGGAAAAAAGAGACCCAGTACTTC. This gives the protein CASSGTGKKETQYF.

The chain links TRBV6-1 to TRBJ2-7; tentative D call: TRBD1 (5 bases). Trimming took off 3 bases at V and 5 bases at J, with 14 bases between the two ends. This CDR3 has 14 residues. Germline CDR1 is MNHNS and CDR2 is SASEGT. The CDR3, as DNA: TGTGCCAGCAGTGACCGAACAGGCCGGGACGAGCAGTACTTC. Translating it yields CASSDRTGRDEQYF.

The chain employs TRBV6-5 and TRBJ1-2, with TRBD1 matching over 8 bases. This CDR3 is built from 13 residues. Germline V CDR1 and CDR2: MNHEY, SVGAGI. The V segment lost 7 bases and the J segment 7 bases; nucleotides outside the gene matches: 8. The CDR3 DNA follows: TGTGCCAGCACGAACGACAGGGGTGGTGGCTACACCTTC. It yields the protein CASTNDRGGGYTF.

The chain is built from TRBV6-1 and TRBJ2-2, with 8 nucleotides matching TRBD1. From germline, CDR1 is MNHNS and CDR2 SASEGT. The junction had 2 bases not matched to a gene; V was cut back by 2 bases and J by 6 bases. The CDR3 sequence is 14 residues long. CDR3 bases: TGTGCCAGCAGTGAACAGGGGGCGTCCGGGGAGCTGTTTTTT. Amino acid sequence: CASSEQGASGELFF.

The chain carries TRBV6-1 and TRBJ1-6; TRBD1 might be the D (6 bases). The germline V gene encodes CDR1 MNHNS and CDR2 SASEGT. V was pared by 4 bases and J by 5 bases, with 12 bases between. There are 15 residues in the CDR3. CDR3 DNA sequence: TGTGCCAGCAGTGCAGGGGCGTTAAATAATTCACCCCTCCACTTT. Translation gives CASSAGALNNSPLHF.

The V call is TRBV3-1 (or the pseudogene TRBV3-2), the J call TRBJ2-2; TRBD2 matches at 8 bases. CDR1 is LGHDT and CDR2 is YNNKEL in the germline V gene (reference sequence). The CDR3 is 17 residues long. The ends lost 5 bases at V and 6 bases at J; junction bases unmatched: 14. CDR3 in amino acids: CASSSGGNSPTAGELFF. Here the CDR3 DNA reads TGTGCCAGCAGCTCGGGAGGGAATAGCCCCACCGCCGGGGAGCTGTTTTTT.

As DNA, the CDR3 is TGTGCCAGCAGGCTACAGGGAAGCGGAAACACCATATATTTT. Its protein product is CASRLQGSGNTIYF. The V call is TRBV6-5, the J call TRBJ1-3; a weak D match, TRBD1 (6 bases). Trimming took 6 bases from V and 4 from J, leaving 13 bases between them. CDR1 and CDR2 (germline): MNHEY, SVGAGI. CDR3 length: 14 amino acids.

The V gene is TRBV24-1, the J gene TRBJ2-2; the D gene is possibly TRBD2 (6 bases). The germline V gene encodes CDR1 KGHDR and CDR2 SFDVKD. Trimming left V 3 bases short and J 5 bases short, with 6 bases between. CDR3 size: 13 residues. The CDR3 DNA sequence: TGTGCCACCAGTGATCGGGGGACCGGGGAGCTGTTTTTT. Translated, it gives CATSDRGTGELFF.

J is TRBJ2-3 and V is TRBV20-1; D is uncertain. Trimming cost V 5 bases and J 0 bases, with 15 bases left between them. Germline V gene lookup returns CDR1 DFQATT and CDR2 SNEGSKA (reference sequence). The CDR3 length is 15 residues. CDR3 sequence (DNA): TGCAGTGCTTGTGACCCACGGGTAAGCACAGATACGCAGTATTTT. Encoded protein: CSACDPRVSTDTQYF.

The chain couples TRBV5-6 to TRBJ1-6; maybe TRBD1 (6 bases). The CDR3 covers 15 residues. The V and J ends lost 0 bases and 8 bases respectively, with 12 bases between them. Germline V lookup: CDR1 SGHDT, CDR2 YYEEEE. The CDR3 DNA reads as TGTGCCAGCAGCTTGGCAGGGGCCCAATATTCACCCCTCCACTTT. It is translated as CASSLAGAQYSPLHF.

This chain connects TRBV28 to TRBJ2-3; D call uncertain. Germline loops: CDR1 MDHEN, CDR2 SYDVKM. Trimming stripped 4 bases from V and 2 bases from J, with 4 bases between. This CDR3 has 12 residues. The CDR3 protein is CASSSITDTQYF. CDR3 bases: TGTGCCAGCAGTTCAATCACAGATACGCAGTATTTT.

The J gene is TRBJ1-4, the V gene TRBV5-1; D perhaps matches TRBD1 (6 bases). The CDR3 runs 15 residues. The germline gives CDR1 SGHRS, CDR2 YFSETQ. V was shortened by 2 bases and J by 11 bases, with 19 bases between the two germline ends. CDR3 sequence reads: CASSFVVGERGKLFF. CDR3 coding DNA: TGCGCCAGCAGCTTTGTGGTAGGGGAGAGGGGGAAACTGTTTTTT.

This chain connects TRBV28 to TRBJ2-3, with TRBD1 matching 10 bases. The CDR3 runs 14 residues. Germline CDR1 is MDHEN and CDR2 is SYDVKM. Unmatched junction bases numbered 1, after V lost 3 bases and J lost 4 bases. Here the CDR3 DNA reads TGTGCCAGCAGTTTTGACAGGGGGCCAGATACGCAGTATTTT. Translating it yields CASSFDRGPDTQYF. Looking up the rest from reference TRBV28 and TRBJ2-3 gives the full variable domain: DVKVTQSSRYLVKRTGEKVFLECVQDMDHENMFWYRQDPGLGLRLIYFSYDVKMKEKGDIPEGYSVSREKKERFSLILESASTNQTSMYLCASSFDRGPDTQYFGPGTRLTVL.

In nucleotides, the CDR3 is TGCGCCAAAATACAGGGGGCTCATTCACCCCTCCACTTT. It encodes CAKIQGAHSPLHF. The chain has TRBV10-2 and TRBJ1-6; 9 positions match TRBD1. CDR1 is WSHSY and CDR2 is SAAADI in the germline V gene. CDR3 size: 13 residues. After removal of 10 bases from V and 8 bases from J, the junction contained 6 bases not matched to a gene.

This sequence joins TRBV3-1 (or the pseudogene TRBV3-2) and TRBJ1-3; D uncertain. CDR3 length: 13 amino acids. Trimming removed 3 bases at V and 3 bases at J, with 6 bases between. Looked up from germline, CDR1 is LGHDT and CDR2 is YNNKEL (reference sequence). CDR3 DNA sequence: TGTGCCAGCAGCCATCTGAGTGGAAACACCATATATTTT. Translation: CASSHLSGNTIYF.